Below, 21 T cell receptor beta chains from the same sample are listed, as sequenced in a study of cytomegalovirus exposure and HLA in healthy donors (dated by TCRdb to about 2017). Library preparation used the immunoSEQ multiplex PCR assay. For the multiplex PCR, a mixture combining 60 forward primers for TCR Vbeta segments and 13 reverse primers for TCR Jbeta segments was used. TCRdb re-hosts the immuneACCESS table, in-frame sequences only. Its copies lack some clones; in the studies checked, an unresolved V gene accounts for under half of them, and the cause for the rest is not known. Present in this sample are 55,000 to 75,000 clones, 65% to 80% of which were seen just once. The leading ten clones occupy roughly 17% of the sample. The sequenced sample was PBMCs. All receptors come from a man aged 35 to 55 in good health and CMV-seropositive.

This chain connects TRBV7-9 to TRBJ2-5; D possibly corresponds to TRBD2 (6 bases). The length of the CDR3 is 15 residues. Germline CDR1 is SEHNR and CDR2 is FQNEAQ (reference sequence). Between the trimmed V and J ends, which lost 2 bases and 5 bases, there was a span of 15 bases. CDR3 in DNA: TGTGCCAGCAGCTTACACGGGGGAGCGATGGAGACCCAGTACTTC. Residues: CASSLHGGAMETQYF. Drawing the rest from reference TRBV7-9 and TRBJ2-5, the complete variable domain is DTGVSQNPRHKITKRGQNVTFRCDPISEHNRLYWYRQTLGQGPEFLTYFQNEAQLEKSRLLSDRFSAERPKGSFSTLEIQRTEQGDSAMYLCASSLHGGAMETQYFGPGTRLLVL.

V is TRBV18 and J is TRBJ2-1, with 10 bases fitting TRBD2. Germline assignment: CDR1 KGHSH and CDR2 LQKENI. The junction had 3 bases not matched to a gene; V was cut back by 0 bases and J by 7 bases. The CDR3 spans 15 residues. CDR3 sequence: CASSPPEREGNEQFF. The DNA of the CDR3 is TGTGCCAGCTCACCACCTGAGCGGGAGGGAAATGAGCAGTTCTTC.

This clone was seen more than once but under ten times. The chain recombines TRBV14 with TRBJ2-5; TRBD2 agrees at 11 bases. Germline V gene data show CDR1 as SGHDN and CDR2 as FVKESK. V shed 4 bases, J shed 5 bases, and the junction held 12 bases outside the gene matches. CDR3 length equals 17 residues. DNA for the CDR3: TGTGCCAGCAGCCGATATCCCACTAGCGGGAGAGGGGAGACCCAGTACTTC. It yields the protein CASSRYPTSGRGETQYF.

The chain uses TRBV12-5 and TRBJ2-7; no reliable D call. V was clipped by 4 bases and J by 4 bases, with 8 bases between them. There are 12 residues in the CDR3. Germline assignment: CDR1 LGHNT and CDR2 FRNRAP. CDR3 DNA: TGTGCTAGTGGTTATCAGATATACGAGCAGTACTTC. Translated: CASGYQIYEQYF.

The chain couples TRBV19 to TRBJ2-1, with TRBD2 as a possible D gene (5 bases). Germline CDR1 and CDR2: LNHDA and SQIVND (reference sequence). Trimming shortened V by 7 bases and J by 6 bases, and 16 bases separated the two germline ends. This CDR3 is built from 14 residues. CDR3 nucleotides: TGTGCCAGTACGTCCATTGAGGGCAGCAATGAGCAGTTCTTC. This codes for CASTSIEGSNEQFF.

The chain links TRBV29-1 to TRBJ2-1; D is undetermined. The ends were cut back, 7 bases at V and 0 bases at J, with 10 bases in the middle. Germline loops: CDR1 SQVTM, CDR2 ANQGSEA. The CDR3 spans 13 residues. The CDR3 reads CSADRSSYNEQFF. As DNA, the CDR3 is TGCAGCGCCGACCGGAGCTCCTACAATGAGCAGTTCTTC.

The CDR3 region has the DNA TGTGCCAGCAGCTTAGGGCAGGGGATTGAGCAGTTCTTC. It specifies CASSLGQGIEQFF. V usage is TRBV7-2 and J usage is TRBJ2-1; D may be TRBD1 (6 bases). Per the germline V gene, CDR1 is SGHTA and CDR2 is FQGNSA. The CDR3 length is 13 residues. V lost 1 base, J lost 9 bases, and 10 bases lay in between.

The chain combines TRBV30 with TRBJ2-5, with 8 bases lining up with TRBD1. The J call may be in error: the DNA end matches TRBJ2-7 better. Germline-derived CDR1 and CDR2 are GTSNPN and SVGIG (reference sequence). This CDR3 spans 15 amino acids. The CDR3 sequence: CAWSLPDRVVDEQYF. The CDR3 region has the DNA TGTGCCTGGAGCCTCCCGGACAGGGTCGTCGACGAGCAGTACTTC.

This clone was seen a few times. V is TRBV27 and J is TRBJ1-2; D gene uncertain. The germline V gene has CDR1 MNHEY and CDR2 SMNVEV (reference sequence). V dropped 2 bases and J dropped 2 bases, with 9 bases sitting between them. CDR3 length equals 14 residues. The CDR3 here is CASSLSVRNYGYTF. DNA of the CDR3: TGTGCCAGCAGTTTAAGCGTCCGCAACTATGGCTACACCTTC.

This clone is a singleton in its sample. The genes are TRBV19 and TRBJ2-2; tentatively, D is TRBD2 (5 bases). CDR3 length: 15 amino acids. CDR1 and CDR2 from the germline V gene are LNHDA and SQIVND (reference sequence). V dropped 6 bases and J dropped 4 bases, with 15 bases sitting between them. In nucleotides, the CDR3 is TGTGCCAGTAGGGGAAACCGGGAAACCACCGGGGAGCTGTTTTTT. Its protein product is CASRGNRETTGELFF. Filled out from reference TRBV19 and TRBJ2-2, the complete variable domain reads DGGITQSPKYLFRKEGQNVTLSCEQNLNHDAMYWYRQDPGQGLRLIYYSQIVNDFQKGDIAEGYSVSREKKESFPLTVTSAQKNPTAFYLCASRGNRETTGELFFGEGSRLTVL.

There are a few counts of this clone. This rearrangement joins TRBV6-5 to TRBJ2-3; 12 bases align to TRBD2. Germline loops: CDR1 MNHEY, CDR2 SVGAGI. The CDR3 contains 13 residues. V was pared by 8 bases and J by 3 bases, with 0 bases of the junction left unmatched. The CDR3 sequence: CASGLAGTDTQYF. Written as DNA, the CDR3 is TGTGCCAGCGGACTAGCGGGGACAGATACGCAGTATTTT.

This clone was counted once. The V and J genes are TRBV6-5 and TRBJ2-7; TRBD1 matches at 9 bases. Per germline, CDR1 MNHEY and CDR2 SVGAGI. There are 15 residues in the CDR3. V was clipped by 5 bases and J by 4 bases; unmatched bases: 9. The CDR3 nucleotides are TGTGCCAGCAGTACCCCGGGACAGGGTGGGTACGAGCAGTACTTC. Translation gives CASSTPGQGGYEQYF.

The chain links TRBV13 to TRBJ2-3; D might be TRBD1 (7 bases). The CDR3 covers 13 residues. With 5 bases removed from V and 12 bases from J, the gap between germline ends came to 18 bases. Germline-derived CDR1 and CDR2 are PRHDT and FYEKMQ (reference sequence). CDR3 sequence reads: CASSPPTGRYQYF. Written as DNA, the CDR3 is TGTGCCAGCAGCCCCCCGACAGGGAGGTATCAGTATTTT.

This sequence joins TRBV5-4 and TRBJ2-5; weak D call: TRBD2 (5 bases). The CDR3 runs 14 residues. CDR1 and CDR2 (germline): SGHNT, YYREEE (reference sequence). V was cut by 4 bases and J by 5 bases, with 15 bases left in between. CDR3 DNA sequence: TGTGCCAGCAGCCCGCCGGGATCACGGGAGACCCAGTACTTC. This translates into CASSPPGSRETQYF.

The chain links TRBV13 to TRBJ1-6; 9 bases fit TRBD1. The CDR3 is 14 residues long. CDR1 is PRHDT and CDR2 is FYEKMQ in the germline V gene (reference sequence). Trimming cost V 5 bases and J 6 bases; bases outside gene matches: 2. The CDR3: CASSQGQGNSPLHF. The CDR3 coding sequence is TGTGCCAGCAGCCAGGGACAGGGTAATTCACCCCTCCACTTT. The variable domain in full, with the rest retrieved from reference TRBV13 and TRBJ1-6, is AAGVIQSPRHLIKEKRETATLKCYPIPRHDTVYWYQQGPGQDPQFLISFYEKMQSDKGSIPDRFSAQQFSDYHSELNMSSLELGDSALYFCASSQGQGNSPLHFGNGTRLTVT.

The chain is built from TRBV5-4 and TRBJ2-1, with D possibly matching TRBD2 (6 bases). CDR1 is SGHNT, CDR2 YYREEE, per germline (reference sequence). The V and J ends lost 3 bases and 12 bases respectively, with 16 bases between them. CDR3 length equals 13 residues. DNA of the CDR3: TGTGCCAGCAGCTCCGACCCCGGGGGAGGGCAGTTCTTC. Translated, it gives CASSSDPGGGQFF. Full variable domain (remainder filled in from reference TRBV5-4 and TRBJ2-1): ETGVTQSPTHLIKTRGQQVTLRCSSQSGHNTVSWYQQALGQGPQFIFQYYREEENGRGNFPPRFSGLQFPNYSSELNVNALELDDSALYLCASSSDPGGGQFFGPGTRLTVL.

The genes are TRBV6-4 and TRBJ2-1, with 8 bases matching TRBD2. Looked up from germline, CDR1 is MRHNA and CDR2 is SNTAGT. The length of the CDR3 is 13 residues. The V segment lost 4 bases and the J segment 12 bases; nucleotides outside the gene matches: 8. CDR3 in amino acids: CASSGGLGYRQFF. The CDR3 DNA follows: TGTGCCAGCAGTGGGGGACTAGGTTACCGGCAGTTCTTC.

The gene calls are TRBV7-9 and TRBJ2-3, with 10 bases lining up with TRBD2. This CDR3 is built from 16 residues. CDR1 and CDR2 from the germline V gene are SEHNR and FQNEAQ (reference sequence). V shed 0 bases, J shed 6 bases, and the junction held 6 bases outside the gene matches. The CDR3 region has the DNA TGTGCCAGCAGCTTAGCTCGAGCGGGAGGGCCGGATACGCAGTATTTT. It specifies CASSLARAGGPDTQYF.

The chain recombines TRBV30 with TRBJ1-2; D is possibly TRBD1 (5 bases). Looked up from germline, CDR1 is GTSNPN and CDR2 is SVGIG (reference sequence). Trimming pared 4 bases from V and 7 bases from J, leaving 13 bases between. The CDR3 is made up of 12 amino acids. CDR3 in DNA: TGTGCCTGGATAAGGGGCGATCGTGGCTACACCTTC. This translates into CAWIRGDRGYTF.

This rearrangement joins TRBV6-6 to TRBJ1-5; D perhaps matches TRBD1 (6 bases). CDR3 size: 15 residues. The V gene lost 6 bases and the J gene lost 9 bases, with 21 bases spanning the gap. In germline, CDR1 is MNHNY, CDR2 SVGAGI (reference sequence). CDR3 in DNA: TGTGCCAGCAGACTGGGGGCGCCGGGGCCGGGGCCCCAGCATTTT. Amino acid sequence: CASRLGAPGPGPQHF.

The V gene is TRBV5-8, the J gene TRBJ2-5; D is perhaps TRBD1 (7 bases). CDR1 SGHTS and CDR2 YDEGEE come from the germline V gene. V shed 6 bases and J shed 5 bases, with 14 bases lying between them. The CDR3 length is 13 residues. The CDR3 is CASTPGGLETQYF. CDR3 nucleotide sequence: TGTGCCAGCACCCCAGGGGGGCTGGAGACCCAGTACTTC.